This TCR beta chain was recorded in a study of shared clonotypes between healthy human individuals. General study points: For naive CD4 cells, 4.5% to 6.5% of clonotypes were shared across a handful of donors. Though the depth was large, rarefaction showed that sorted-subset sequencing was incomplete. Generally, naive subsets came out with larger estimated richness than memory subsets.

This table comes from immunoSEQ multiplex PCR, and its TCRdb copy is limited to in-frame clones, with some not included. The sample includes some 660,000 clones, around 73% seen only once; the top ten take 1.5% to 2%. The CDR3 length is 16 residues. Germline CDR1 SGHRS, CDR2 YFSETQ. Germline trimming cut 0 bases from V and 7 bases from J; bases unmatched to any gene: 12. To note about this clone: Its antigen is not identified.

The sequenced sample consisted of memory CD4+ T cells sorted from blood. Subset given: CD45RA-negative fraction. This TCR came from a woman in her thirties in good health. The chain employs TRBV5-1 and TRBJ2-7; 8 nucleotides align to TRBD2. The DNA for the CDR3 is TGCGCCAGCAGCTTGGGACCAGCGGGAGTTGCCCGGGAGCAGTACTTC. Translated, it gives CASSLGPAGVAREQYF.